This passage covers 21 T cell receptor beta chains from one sample sequenced in a study of CD8+ T cells in alopecia areata. The authors extracted RNA and reverse transcribed it into cDNA as the sequencing template. Data came from immunoSEQ multiplex PCR; TCRdb stores just in-frame clones and leaves some out. Here the sample spans under 250,000 clones, approximately 60% being singletons. Material: CD8+ T cells sorted from blood. Every receptor here comes from a human donor in good health.

This CDR3 reads CASSLRVEQPQHF. DNA of the CDR3: TGTGCCAGCAGTTTACGGGTTGAGCAGCCCCAGCATTTT. This chain links TRBV2 with TRBJ1-5; D gene uncertain. The CDR3 spans 13 residues. CDR1 and CDR2 from the germline V gene are SNHLY and FYNNEI. V gave up 5 bases and J gave up 7 bases, with 12 bases separating them. Looking up the rest from reference TRBV2 and TRBJ1-5 gives the full variable domain: EPEVTQTPSHQVTQMGQEVILRCVPISNHLYFYWYRQILGQKVEFLVSFYNNEISEKSEIFDDQFSVERPDGSNFTLKIRSTKLEDSAMYFCASSLRVEQPQHFGDGTRLSIL.

This clone was seen only a few times. The chain combines TRBV25-1 with TRBJ1-1, with D hard to call. Looked up from germline, CDR1 is MGHDK and CDR2 is SYGVNS. The CDR3 contains 13 residues. Trimming took off 1 base at V and 5 bases at J, with 8 bases between the two ends. CDR3 bases: TGTGCCAGCAGTGAATGGGGAGGGACTGAAGCTTTCTTT. This gives the protein CASSEWGGTEAFF.

This clone has just a few counts. The chain is built from TRBV27 and TRBJ2-5; D is undetermined. The CDR3 contains 14 residues. The V end lost 8 bases, the J end lost 0 bases, and 13 bases lay between the germline ends. Germline values: CDR1 MNHEY, CDR2 SMNVEV (reference sequence). The CDR3 protein is CASSEAQYQETQYF. The CDR3 nucleotides read TGTGCCAGCTCGGAAGCACAGTACCAAGAGACCCAGTACTTC.

The CDR3 region has the DNA TGTGCCAGCAGCCAGGACGGCGCCAGCTCCTACGAGCAGTACTTC. Amino acids: CASSQDGASSYEQYF. The chain carries TRBV6-6 and TRBJ2-7; D remains unclear. The germline CDR1 and CDR2 sequences are MNHNY and SVGAGI (reference sequence). The CDR3 consists of 15 residues. Trimming shortened V by 6 bases and J by 0 bases, and 15 bases separated the two germline ends.

The table lists this clone with a few counts. This chain connects TRBV7-9 to TRBJ1-2; a weak D match, TRBD1 (6 bases). The CDR3 consists of 15 residues. Per the germline V gene, CDR1 is SEHNR and CDR2 is FQNEAQ (reference sequence). Trimming removed 3 bases from V and 6 bases from J, with 17 bases in between. CDR3: CASSFGLGARDGYTF. CDR3 sequence (DNA): TGTGCCAGCAGCTTCGGATTGGGGGCGCGGGATGGCTACACCTTC.

The chain carries TRBV18 and TRBJ2-7; 9 bases align to TRBD1. Trimming at V came to 8 bases and at J to 4 bases, leaving 6 bases not matched to a gene. This CDR3 region has 13 residues. Germline V gene lookup returns CDR1 KGHSH and CDR2 LQKENI. CDR3 residues: CASTGGDSYEQYF. CDR3 DNA: TGTGCCAGCACAGGGGGCGATTCTTACGAGCAGTACTTC.

J is TRBJ2-2 and V is TRBV5-4; D gene ambiguous. This CDR3 spans 14 amino acids. CDR1 and CDR2 from the germline V gene are SGHNT and YYREEE (reference sequence). V was clipped by 4 bases and J by 2 bases, with 9 bases between them. Written as DNA, the CDR3 is TGTGCCAGCAGCCTCACCCCCAACACCGGGGAGCTGTTTTTT. It translates to CASSLTPNTGELFF.

J is TRBJ2-3 and V is TRBV9, with D possibly TRBD2 on 5 matching bases. There are 15 residues in the CDR3. CDR1 SGDLS and CDR2 YYNGEE come from the germline V gene. V dropped 0 bases and J dropped 0 bases, with 8 bases sitting between them. The CDR3 here is CASSVEGDSTDTQYF. CDR3 DNA: TGTGCCAGCAGCGTAGAGGGAGATAGCACAGATACGCAGTATTTT.

The chain couples TRBV2 to TRBJ1-1; D gene uncertain. CDR3 length: 13 amino acids. V was cut by 7 bases and J by 1 base, with 10 bases left in between. The germline V gene encodes CDR1 SNHLY and CDR2 FYNNEI. The CDR3 DNA is TGTGCCAGCACCACACAGTCGAACACTGAAGCTTTCTTT. As protein: CASTTQSNTEAFF.

The V gene is TRBV29-1, the J gene TRBJ2-2; 7 nucleotides line up with TRBD2. Germline V gene data show CDR1 as SQVTM and CDR2 as ANQGSEA. The CDR3 totals 14 residues. J was trimmed by 5 bases and V by 6 bases; bases with no gene match: 9. The CDR3: CSVSIGGGTGELFF. The DNA for the CDR3 is TGCAGCGTGAGCATTGGCGGGGGAACCGGGGAGCTGTTTTTT.

A remark on this clone: The junction and the germline gene differ at one end; a read error may be behind it. The genes are TRBV23-1 and TRBJ1-2, with D perhaps matching TRBD1 (6 bases). TRBV23-1 is an ORF; its function is uncertain. The CDR3 sequence is 12 residues long. This CDR3 reads CASSTGHYGYTF. In nucleotides, the CDR3 is TGCGCCAGCAGTACGGGACACTACGGCTACACCTTC.

The chain uses TRBV9 and TRBJ2-5; TRBD2 might be the D (5 bases). The CDR3 runs 18 residues. Germline CDR1 and CDR2: SGDLS and YYNGEE. The V end lost 0 bases, the J end lost 6 bases, and 24 bases lay between the germline ends. The CDR3 sequence is CASSVGGRIDTPGKTQYF. CDR3 DNA: TGTGCCAGCAGCGTAGGCGGGCGAATAGACACCCCGGGAAAGACCCAGTACTTC. Filled out from reference TRBV9 and TRBJ2-5, the complete variable domain reads DSGVTQTPKHLITATGQRVTLRCSPRSGDLSVYWYQQSLDQGLQFLIQYYNGEERAKGNILERFSAQQFPDLHSELNLSSLELGDSALYFCASSVGGRIDTPGKTQYFGPGTRLLVL.

The rearrangement joins TRBV27 to TRBJ2-7; 11 nucleotides align to TRBD2. The CDR3 has 16 residues. The ends lost 6 bases at V and 3 bases at J; junction bases unmatched: 10. CDR1 and CDR2 (germline): MNHEY, SMNVEV (reference sequence). CDR3: CASSPTSGGVDYEQYF. The CDR3 coding sequence is TGTGCCAGCAGCCCTACTAGCGGGGGCGTCGACTACGAGCAGTACTTC.

The V gene is TRBV29-1, the J gene TRBJ2-7, with TRBD1 matching 7 bases. V gave up 4 bases and J gave up 2 bases; unmatched junction bases: 8. The CDR3 runs 14 residues. Germline V gene sequence: CDR1 SQVTM, CDR2 ANQGSEA. The CDR3, as DNA: TGCAGCGTTGTTCGGTCGGACAGGCCCTACGAGCAGTACTTC. Amino acids: CSVVRSDRPYEQYF.

The V gene is TRBV29-1, the J gene TRBJ2-3; D gene ambiguous. Trimming pared 7 bases from V and 1 base from J, leaving 6 bases between. CDR1 and CDR2 (germline): SQVTM, ANQGSEA. This CDR3 has 11 residues. CDR3 amino acids: CSALGTDTQYF. CDR3 nucleotide sequence: TGCAGCGCCCTCGGCACAGATACGCAGTATTTT.

This clone was detected many times. V and J are TRBV10-2 and TRBJ2-7; no reliable D call. V gave up 3 bases and J gave up 11 bases, with 11 bases separating them. Germline-derived CDR1 and CDR2 are WSHSY and SAAADI. The CDR3 consists of 11 residues. DNA of the CDR3: TGCGCCAGCAGTGAAGGCCCTGGCAAGTACTTC. Amino acids: CASSEGPGKYF.

V usage is TRBV29-1 and J usage is TRBJ2-7, with 8 positions matching TRBD2. This CDR3 is 13 amino acids long. The V segment lost 7 bases and the J segment 6 bases; nucleotides outside the gene matches: 11. Germline-derived CDR1 and CDR2 are SQVTM and ANQGSEA. The CDR3 protein is CSARAAAGAEQYF. Written as DNA, the CDR3 is TGCAGCGCCCGGGCAGCAGCGGGGGCCGAGCAGTACTTC.

The chain combines TRBV5-6 with TRBJ2-7; no firm D call. This CDR3 comprises 13 residues. Germline loops: CDR1 SGHDT, CDR2 YYEEEE. Trimming took 0 bases from V and 3 from J, leaving 7 bases between them. DNA of the CDR3: TGTGCCAGCAGCTTGGGAACCGGCTACGAGCAGTACTTC. Its protein is CASSLGTGYEQYF.

The chain employs TRBV29-1 and TRBJ1-2; D gene ambiguous. Between the trimmed V and J ends, which lost 3 bases and 0 bases, there was a span of 8 bases. The length of the CDR3 is 13 residues. Germline-derived CDR1 and CDR2 are SQVTM and ANQGSEA. CDR3 coding DNA: TGCAGCGTTGACCACCCAGCTAACTATGGCTACACCTTC. Residues: CSVDHPANYGYTF.

The chain combines TRBV29-1 with TRBJ1-2, with D maybe TRBD1 (5 bases). This CDR3 is built from 13 residues. Deletions cut 4 bases from V and 2 bases from J, with 11 bases between. Germline V gives CDR1 SQVTM, CDR2 ANQGSEA. Here the CDR3 reads CSVVGDRNYGYTF. The CDR3 region has the DNA TGCAGCGTTGTGGGGGACCGGAACTATGGCTACACCTTC.

The V call is TRBV7-2, the J call TRBJ2-7; D is unclear. The CDR3 consists of 13 residues. Germline V gives CDR1 SGHTA, CDR2 FQGNSA. The V end lost 1 base, the J end lost 4 bases, and 8 bases lay between the germline ends. CDR3 DNA sequence: TGTGCCAGCAGCTTAGTACCAAGTTACGAGCAGTACTTC. This gives the protein CASSLVPSYEQYF.